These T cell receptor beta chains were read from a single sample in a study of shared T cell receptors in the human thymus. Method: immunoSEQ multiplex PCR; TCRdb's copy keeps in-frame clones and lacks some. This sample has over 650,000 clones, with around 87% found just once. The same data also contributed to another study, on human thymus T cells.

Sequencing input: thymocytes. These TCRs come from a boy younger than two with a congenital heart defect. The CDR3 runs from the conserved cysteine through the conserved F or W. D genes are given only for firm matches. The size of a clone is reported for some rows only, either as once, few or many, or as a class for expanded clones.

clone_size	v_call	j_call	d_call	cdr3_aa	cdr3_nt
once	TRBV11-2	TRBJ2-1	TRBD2	CASSSRGLAGGEQFF	TGTGCCAGCAGCTCTCGGGGACTAGCGGGAGGTGAGCAGTTCTTC
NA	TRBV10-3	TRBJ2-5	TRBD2	CAISQSPSGGLQETQYF	TGTGCCATCAGCCAATCCCCTAGCGGGGGCCTCCAAGAGACCCAGTACTTC
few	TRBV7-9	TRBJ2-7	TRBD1	CASSSDGQGLWDEQYF	TGTGCCAGCAGCTCAGATGGACAGGGACTTTGGGACGAGCAGTACTTC
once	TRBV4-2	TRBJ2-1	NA	CASSQESSYNEQFF	TGTGCCAGCAGCCAGGAGAGCTCCTACAATGAGCAGTTCTTC
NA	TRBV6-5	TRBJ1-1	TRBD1	CASSQDNGTGEAFF	TGTGCCAGCAGCCAAGACAACGGGACAGGTGAAGCTTTCTTT
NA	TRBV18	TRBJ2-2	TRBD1	CASSPSVSGTGVTGELFF	TGTGCCAGCTCACCTTCAGTGTCCGGGACAGGGGTCACCGGGGAGCTGTTTTTT
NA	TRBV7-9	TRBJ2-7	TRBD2	CASSPSGDYEQYF	TGTGCCAGCAGCCCTAGCGGAGACTACGAGCAGTACTTC
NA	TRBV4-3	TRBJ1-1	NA	CASSRDDQGRAMNTEAFF	TGCGCCAGCAGCCGAGATGACCAGGGCAGGGCCATGAACACTGAAGCTTTCTTT
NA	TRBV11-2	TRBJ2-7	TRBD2	CASSLKREPPSYEQYF	TGTGCCAGCAGCTTAAAGCGGGAGCCCCCCAGCTACGAGCAGTACTTC
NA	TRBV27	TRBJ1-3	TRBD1	CASSPEGARNTIYF	TGTGCCAGCAGCCCAGAGGGGGCGAGAAACACCATATATTTT
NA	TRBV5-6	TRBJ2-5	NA	CASTQTRHQETQYF	TGTGCCAGCACGCAAACGAGGCACCAAGAGACCCAGTACTTC
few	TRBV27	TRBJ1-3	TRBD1	CASSASGQGSGNTIYF	TGTGCCAGCAGTGCCTCAGGACAGGGCTCTGGAAACACCATATATTTT
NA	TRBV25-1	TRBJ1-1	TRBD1	CASLGPWDRGTEAFF	TGTGCCAGCTTAGGCCCATGGGACAGGGGTACTGAAGCTTTCTTT
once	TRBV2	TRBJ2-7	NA	CASSGQSYEQYF	TGTGCCAGCAGCGGACAGTCCTACGAGCAGTACTTC
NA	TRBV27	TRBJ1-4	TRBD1	CASSLTGAPTTNEKLFF	TGTGCCAGCAGTTTAACAGGGGCCCCCACAACTAATGAAAAACTGTTTTTT
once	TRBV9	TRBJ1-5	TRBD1	CASSVAGGSQPQHF	TGTGCCAGCAGCGTGGCAGGGGGAAGTCAGCCCCAGCATTTT
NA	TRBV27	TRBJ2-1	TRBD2	CASSSPSTSGKNNEQFF	TGTGCCAGCAGTTCCCCCTCGACTAGCGGGAAAAACAATGAGCAGTTCTTC
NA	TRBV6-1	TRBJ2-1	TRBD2	CASSEMGLAGDNEQFF	TGTGCCAGCAGTGAAATGGGACTAGCGGGGGACAATGAGCAGTTCTTC
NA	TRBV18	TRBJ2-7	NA	CASSPPIGSFYEQYF	TGTGCCAGCTCACCACCGATCGGGAGTTTCTACGAGCAGTACTTC
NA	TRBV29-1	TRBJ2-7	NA	CSVVAWPNPYEQYF	TGCAGCGTTGTAGCTTGGCCAAACCCCTACGAGCAGTACTTC
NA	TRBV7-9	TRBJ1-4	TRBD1	CASSFMGWDRGFGEKLFF	TGTGCCAGCAGCTTTATGGGGTGGGACAGGGGATTCGGTGAAAAACTGTTTTTT
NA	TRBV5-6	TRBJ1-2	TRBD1	CASSLWDSYGYTF	TGTGCCAGCAGCTTGTGGGACAGCTATGGCTACACCTTC
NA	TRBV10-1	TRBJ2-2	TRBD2	CASSGLAGGGAGELFF	TGCGCCAGCAGTGGACTAGCGGGAGGCGGTGCCGGGGAGCTGTTTTTT
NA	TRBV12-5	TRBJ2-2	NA	CASGPPGHLTRGNTGELFF	TGTGCTAGTGGCCCACCGGGACACTTGACACGGGGGAACACCGGGGAGCTGTTTTTT
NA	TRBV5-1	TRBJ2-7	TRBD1	CASSLNPRDRDEQYF	TGCGCCAGCAGCTTGAACCCCCGGGACAGGGACGAGCAGTACTTC
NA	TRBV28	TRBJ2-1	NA	CASRRQDETLNEQFF	TGTGCCAGCAGACGACAGGACGAAACTTTGAATGAGCAGTTCTTC